The clone carrying this TCR beta chain was found a few times. Its antigen is unknown. In germline, CDR1 is LGHNA, CDR2 YSLEER. The CDR3 sequence is 13 residues long. The V gene lost 4 bases and the J gene lost 6 bases, with 10 bases spanning the gap. Using constant-segment primers, 5'RACE produced TCR alpha and TCR beta cDNA libraries carrying sample barcodes and UMIs. Each CDR3 protein is one row after TCRdb ran MiXCR on the 5' RACE reads. The repertoire holds just over 400,000 distinct CDR3 sequences, with more than 20% as singletons. The source of the sample is a study of T-cell memory formation after mild COVID-19. The wider study: TCR clustering was largely donor specific. Study-level results: Clones which contracted sat mainly in CM and EM if CD4+, and in EMRA if CD8+.

The sequence was collected from an adult woman who had mild COVID-19 (a few samples of this study predate the infection). Cell type and time point are not known. This chain uses TRBV4-3 with TRBJ2-1; possibly TRBD2 for D (5 bases). The specimen sequenced was PBMCs or a T cell subset sorted from them (not recorded which). CDR3 amino acids: CASSPSEGNEQFF. The CDR3 nucleotides read TGCGCCAGCAGCCCGTCCGAGGGCAATGAGCAGTTCTTC.